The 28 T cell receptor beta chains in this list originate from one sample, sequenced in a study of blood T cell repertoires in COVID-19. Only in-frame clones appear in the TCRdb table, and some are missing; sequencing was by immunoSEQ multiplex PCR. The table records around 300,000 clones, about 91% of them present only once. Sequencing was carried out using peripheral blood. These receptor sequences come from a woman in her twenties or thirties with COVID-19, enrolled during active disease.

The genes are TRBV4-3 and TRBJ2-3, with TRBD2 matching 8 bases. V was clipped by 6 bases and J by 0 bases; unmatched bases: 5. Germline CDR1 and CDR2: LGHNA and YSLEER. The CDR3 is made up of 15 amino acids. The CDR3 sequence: CASSFSGASTDTQYF. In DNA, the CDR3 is TGCGCCAGCAGTTTTAGCGGGGCTAGCACAGATACGCAGTATTTT.

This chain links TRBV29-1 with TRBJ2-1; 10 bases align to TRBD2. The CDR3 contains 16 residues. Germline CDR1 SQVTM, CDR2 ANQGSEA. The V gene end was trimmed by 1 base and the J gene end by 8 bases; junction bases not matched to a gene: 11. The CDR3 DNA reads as TGCAGCGTTGAAGGGCTAGCGGGGGCCATCGTCCATGAGCAGTTCTTC. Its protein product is CSVEGLAGAIVHEQFF.

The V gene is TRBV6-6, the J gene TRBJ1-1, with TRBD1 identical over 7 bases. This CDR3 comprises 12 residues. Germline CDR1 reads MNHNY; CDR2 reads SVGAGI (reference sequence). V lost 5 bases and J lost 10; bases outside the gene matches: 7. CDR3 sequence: CASSRQGAGAFF. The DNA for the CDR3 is TGTGCCAGCAGTCGACAGGGAGCGGGAGCTTTCTTT.

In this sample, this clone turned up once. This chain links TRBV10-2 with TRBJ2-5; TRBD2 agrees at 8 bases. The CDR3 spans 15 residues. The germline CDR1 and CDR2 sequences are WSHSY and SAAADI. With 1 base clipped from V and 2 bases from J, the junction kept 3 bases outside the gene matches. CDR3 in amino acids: CASSELLAVQETQYF. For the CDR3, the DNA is TGCGCCAGCAGTGAGTTACTAGCGGTTCAAGAGACCCAGTACTTC.

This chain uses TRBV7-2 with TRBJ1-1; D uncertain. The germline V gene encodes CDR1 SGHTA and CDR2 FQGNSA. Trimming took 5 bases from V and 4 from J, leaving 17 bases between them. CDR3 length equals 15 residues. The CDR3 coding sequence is TGTGCCAGCAGCCCCGAGATACTTCGTTCCACTGAAGCTTTCTTT. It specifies CASSPEILRSTEAFF.

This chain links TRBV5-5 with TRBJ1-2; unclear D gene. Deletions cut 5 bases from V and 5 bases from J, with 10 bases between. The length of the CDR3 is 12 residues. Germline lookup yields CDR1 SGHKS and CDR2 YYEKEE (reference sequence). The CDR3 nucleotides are TGTGCCAGCAGGCATGAGGCGTATGGCTACACCTTC. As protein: CASRHEAYGYTF.

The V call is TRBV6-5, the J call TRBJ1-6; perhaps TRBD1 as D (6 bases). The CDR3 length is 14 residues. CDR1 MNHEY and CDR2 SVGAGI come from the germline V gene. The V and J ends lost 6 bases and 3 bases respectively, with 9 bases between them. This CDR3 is CASSRQDYNSPLHF. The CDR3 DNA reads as TGTGCCAGCAGCCGACAGGACTATAATTCACCCCTCCACTTT.

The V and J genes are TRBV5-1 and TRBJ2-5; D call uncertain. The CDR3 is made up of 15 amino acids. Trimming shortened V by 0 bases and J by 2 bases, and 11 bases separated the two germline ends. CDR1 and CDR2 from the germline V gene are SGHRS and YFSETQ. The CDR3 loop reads CASSLDWLSQETQYF. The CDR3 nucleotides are TGCGCCAGCAGCTTGGATTGGCTCTCACAAGAGACCCAGTACTTC.

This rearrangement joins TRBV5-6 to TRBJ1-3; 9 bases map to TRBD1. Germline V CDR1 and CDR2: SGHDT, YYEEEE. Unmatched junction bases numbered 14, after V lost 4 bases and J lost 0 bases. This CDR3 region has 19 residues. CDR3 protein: CASSRRGTGTKSSGNTIYF. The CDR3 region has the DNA TGTGCCAGCAGCCGCCGGGGGACAGGGACGAAGAGCTCTGGAAACACCATATATTTT.

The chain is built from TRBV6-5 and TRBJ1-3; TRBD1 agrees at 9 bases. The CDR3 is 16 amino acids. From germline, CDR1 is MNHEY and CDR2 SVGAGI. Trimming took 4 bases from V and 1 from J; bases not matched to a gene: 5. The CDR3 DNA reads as TGTGCCAGCAGTTCGCTAGACAGGGGGTCTGGAAACACCATATATTTT. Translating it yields CASSSLDRGSGNTIYF.

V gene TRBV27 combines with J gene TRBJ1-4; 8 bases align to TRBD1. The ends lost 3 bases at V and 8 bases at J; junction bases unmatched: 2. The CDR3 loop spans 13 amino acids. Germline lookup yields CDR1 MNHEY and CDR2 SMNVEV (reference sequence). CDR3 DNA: TGTGCCAGCAGTTTGTACAGGGGGGAAAAACTGTTTTTT. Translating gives CASSLYRGEKLFF.

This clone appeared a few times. Here the CDR3 reads CASSQDLEVDRAGNTIYF. CDR3 nucleotide sequence: TGTGCCAGCAGCCAAGATCTCGAGGTGGACAGGGCAGGAAACACCATATATTTT. J is TRBJ1-3 and V is TRBV3-1 (or the pseudogene TRBV3-2), with 8 bases lining up with TRBD1. From germline, CDR1 is LGHDT and CDR2 YNNKEL (reference sequence). The CDR3 has 18 amino acids. Trimming removed 0 bases from V and 4 bases from J; junction bases left unmatched: 11.

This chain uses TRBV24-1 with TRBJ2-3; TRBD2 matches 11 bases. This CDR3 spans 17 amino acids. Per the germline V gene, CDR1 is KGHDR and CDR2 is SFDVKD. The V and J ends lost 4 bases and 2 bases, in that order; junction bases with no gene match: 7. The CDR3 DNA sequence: TGTGCCACCAGTGACAACCGACTAGCGGGGATCACAGATACGCAGTATTTT. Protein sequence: CATSDNRLAGITDTQYF.

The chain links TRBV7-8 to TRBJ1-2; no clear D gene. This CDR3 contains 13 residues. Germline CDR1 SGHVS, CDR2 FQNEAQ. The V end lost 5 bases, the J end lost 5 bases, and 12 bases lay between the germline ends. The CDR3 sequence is CASSPRTGYGYTF. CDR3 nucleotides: TGTGCCAGCAGCCCGCGGACGGGGTATGGCTACACCTTC.

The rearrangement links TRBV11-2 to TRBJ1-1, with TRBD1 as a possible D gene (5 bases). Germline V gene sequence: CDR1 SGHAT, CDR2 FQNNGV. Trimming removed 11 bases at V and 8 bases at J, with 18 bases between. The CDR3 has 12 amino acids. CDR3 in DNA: TGTGCCGTTCTCTTAATCGGGGGAGAAGCTTTCTTT. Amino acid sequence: CAVLLIGGEAFF.

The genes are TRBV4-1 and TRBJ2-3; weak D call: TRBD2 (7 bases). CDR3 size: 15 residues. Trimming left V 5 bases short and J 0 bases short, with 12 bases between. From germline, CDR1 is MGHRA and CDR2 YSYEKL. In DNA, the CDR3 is TGCGCCAGCAGCTTAGGCGGGGGCAGCACAGATACGCAGTATTTT. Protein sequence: CASSLGGGSTDTQYF.

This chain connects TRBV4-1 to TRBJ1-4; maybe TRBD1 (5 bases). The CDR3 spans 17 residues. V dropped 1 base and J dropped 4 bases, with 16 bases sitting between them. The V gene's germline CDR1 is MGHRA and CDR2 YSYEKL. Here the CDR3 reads CASSQVGGGGDNEKLFF. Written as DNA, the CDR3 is TGCGCCAGCAGCCAAGTGGGGGGGGGAGGTGATAATGAAAAACTGTTTTTT.

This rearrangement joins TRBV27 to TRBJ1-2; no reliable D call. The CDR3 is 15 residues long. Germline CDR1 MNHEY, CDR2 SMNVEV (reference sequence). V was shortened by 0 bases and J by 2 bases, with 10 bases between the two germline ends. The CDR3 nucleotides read TGTGCCAGCAGTTTATCGATCGCGGGGAACTATGGCTACACCTTC. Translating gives CASSLSIAGNYGYTF.

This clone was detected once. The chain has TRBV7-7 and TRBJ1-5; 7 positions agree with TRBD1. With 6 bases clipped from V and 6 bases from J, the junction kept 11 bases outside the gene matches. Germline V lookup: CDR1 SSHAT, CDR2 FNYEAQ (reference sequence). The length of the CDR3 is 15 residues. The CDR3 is CASSHTDRDSQPQHF. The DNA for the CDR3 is TGTGCCAGCAGTCATACTGACAGGGATAGTCAGCCCCAGCATTTT.

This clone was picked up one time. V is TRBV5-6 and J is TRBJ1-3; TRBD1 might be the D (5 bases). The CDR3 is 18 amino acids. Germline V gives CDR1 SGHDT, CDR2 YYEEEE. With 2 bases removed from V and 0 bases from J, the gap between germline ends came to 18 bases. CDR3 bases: TGTGCCAGCAGCTTAAAACCCTGGACATTGCTCTCTGGAAACACCATATATTTT. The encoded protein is CASSLKPWTLLSGNTIYF.

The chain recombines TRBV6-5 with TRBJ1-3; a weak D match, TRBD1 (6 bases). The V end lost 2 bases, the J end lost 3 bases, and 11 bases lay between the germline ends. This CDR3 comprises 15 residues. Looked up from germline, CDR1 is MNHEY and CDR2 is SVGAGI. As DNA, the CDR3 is TGTGCCAGCAGTTACACACAGGGTTATGGAAACACCATATATTTT. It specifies CASSYTQGYGNTIYF.

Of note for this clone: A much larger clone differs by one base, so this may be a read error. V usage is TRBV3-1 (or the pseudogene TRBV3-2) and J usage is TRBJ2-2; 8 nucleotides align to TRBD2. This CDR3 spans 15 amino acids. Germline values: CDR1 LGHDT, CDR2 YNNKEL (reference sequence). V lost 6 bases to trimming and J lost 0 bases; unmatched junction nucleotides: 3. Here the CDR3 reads CASSFGGANTGELFF. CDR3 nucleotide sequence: TGTGCCAGCAGTTTCGGGGGGGCGAACACCGGGGAGCTGTTTTTT.

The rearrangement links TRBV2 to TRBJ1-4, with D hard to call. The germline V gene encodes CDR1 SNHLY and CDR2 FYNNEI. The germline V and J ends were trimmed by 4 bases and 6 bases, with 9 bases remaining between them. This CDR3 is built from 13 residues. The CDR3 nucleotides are TGTGCCAGCAGTGTTCCCCCAGATGAAAAACTGTTTTTT. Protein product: CASSVPPDEKLFF.

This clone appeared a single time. The chain's CDR3 is CASSQGQGNGYTF. CDR3 coding DNA: TGTGCCAGCAGCCAAGGACAGGGTAATGGCTACACCTTC. V and J are TRBV7-2 and TRBJ1-2, with 8 nucleotides matching TRBD1. This CDR3 is 13 amino acids long. CDR1 and CDR2 (germline): SGHTA, FQGNSA. The J segment lost 6 bases and the V segment lost 5 bases, leaving 5 bases of the junction unmatched.

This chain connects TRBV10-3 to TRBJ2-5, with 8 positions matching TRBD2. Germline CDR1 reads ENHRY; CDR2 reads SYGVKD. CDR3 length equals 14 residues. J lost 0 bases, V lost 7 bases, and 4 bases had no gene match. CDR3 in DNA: TGTGCCATCAAGAGCGGGGGTGACCAAGAGACCCAGTACTTC. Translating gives CAIKSGGDQETQYF.

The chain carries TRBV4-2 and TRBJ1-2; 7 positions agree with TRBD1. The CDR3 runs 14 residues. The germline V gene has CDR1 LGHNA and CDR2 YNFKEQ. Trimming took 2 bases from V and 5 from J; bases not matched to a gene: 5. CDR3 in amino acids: CASSQPQGEYGYTF. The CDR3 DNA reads TGTGCCAGCAGCCAACCCCAGGGGGAATATGGCTACACCTTC.

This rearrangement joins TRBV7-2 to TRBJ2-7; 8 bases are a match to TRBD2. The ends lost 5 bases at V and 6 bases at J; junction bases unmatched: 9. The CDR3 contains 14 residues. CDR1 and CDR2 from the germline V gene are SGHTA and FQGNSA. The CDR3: CASSPRRLAREQYF. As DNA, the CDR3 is TGTGCCAGCAGCCCCCGGAGACTAGCGCGCGAGCAGTACTTC.

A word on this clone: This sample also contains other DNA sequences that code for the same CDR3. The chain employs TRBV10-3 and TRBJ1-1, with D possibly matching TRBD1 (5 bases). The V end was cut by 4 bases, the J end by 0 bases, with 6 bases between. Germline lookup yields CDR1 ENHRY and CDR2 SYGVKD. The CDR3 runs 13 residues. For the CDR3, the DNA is TGTGCCATCAGTGGACAGATGAACACTGAAGCTTTCTTT. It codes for CAISGQMNTEAFF.